These 10 T cell receptor beta chains came from one sample sequenced in a study of CD8+ T cells in alopecia areata (dated by TCRdb to the late 2010s). Libraries were constructed by the immunoSEQ multiplex PCR assay. RNA was extracted from all samples and reverse transcribed into cDNA, which served as template for TCR sequencing. TCRdb retrieved this table from immuneACCESS and kept in-frame rearrangements only. Not all clones are present; in checked studies, unresolved V genes account for under half, and no reason is known for the remainder. This sample comprises roughly 200,000 clones, around two fifths of them detected only once. The ten largest clones take up just under 0.5% of the sample. The label giving this sample's treatment or condition can be read as: oral pan-JAK inhibitor, 5-10 mg twice daily. Source: CD4+ T cells sorted from blood, taken around week 30, from a patient treated with tofacitinib. These TCRs come from a human donor with alopecia areata.

About this clone itself: Within the sample, other DNA sequences also encode this same CDR3. The chain employs TRBV6-5 and TRBJ2-5; 8 bases align to TRBD1. Germline V CDR1 and CDR2: MNHEY, SVGAGI. The CDR3 has 14 residues. J gave up 2 bases and V 2 bases, and 1 base lay outside the gene matches. CDR3 DNA sequence: TGTGCCAGCAGTTACGGGACAGGACAAGAGACCCAGTACTTC. Translated, it gives CASSYGTGQETQYF.

The rearrangement joins TRBV6-6 to TRBJ2-5; D may be TRBD2 (5 bases). The J call may be wrong; the DNA end is better matched by TRBJ2-7. Germline CDR1 is MNHNY and CDR2 is SVGAGI (reference sequence). This CDR3 spans 14 amino acids. The CDR3 region is CASSSPRGPYEQYF. CDR3 bases: TGTGCCAGCAGTTCCCCACGGGGTCCCTACGAGCAGTACTTC.

The chain combines TRBV29-1 with TRBJ1-1; 9 bases are a match to TRBD1. The CDR3 length is 14 residues. Trimming cost V 6 bases and J 2 bases; bases outside gene matches: 7. The germline V gene encodes CDR1 SQVTM and CDR2 ANQGSEA. This CDR3 is CSVQGADRNTEAFF. In DNA, the CDR3 is TGCAGCGTACAGGGGGCGGATCGAAACACTGAAGCTTTCTTT.

The chain combines TRBV13 with TRBJ2-7; 8 bases map to TRBD1. The J segment lost 5 bases and the V segment lost 0 bases, leaving 6 bases of the junction unmatched. The CDR3 has 15 residues. The germline V gene encodes CDR1 PRHDT and CDR2 FYEKMQ (reference sequence). CDR3 region: CASSLGGRGLHEQYF. In DNA form, the CDR3 reads TGTGCCAGCAGCTTAGGGGGCAGGGGGCTACACGAGCAGTACTTC.

The rearrangement links TRBV27 to TRBJ1-5; D not resolved. The CDR3 loop spans 14 amino acids. Germline V gene lookup returns CDR1 MNHEY and CDR2 SMNVEV (reference sequence). V lost 8 bases to trimming and J lost 4 bases, with 15 bases between them. The CDR3 DNA sequence: TGTGCCAGCGGCACACCTATTACGAATCAGCCCCAGCATTTT. Amino acids: CASGTPITNQPQHF.

This rearrangement joins TRBV4-2 to TRBJ2-1; D possibly corresponds to TRBD2 (5 bases). CDR3 length: 15 residues. V shed 2 bases and J shed 7 bases, with 15 bases lying between them. Germline CDR1 reads LGHNA; CDR2 reads YNFKEQ. CDR3 sequence reads: CASSQMSLERNEQFF. Written as DNA, the CDR3 is TGTGCCAGCAGCCAAATGTCACTGGAGCGGAATGAGCAGTTCTTC.

This clone has more than one count but fewer than ten. The V and J genes are TRBV5-4 and TRBJ2-5; weak D call: TRBD1 (5 bases). The germline V gene encodes CDR1 SGHNT and CDR2 YYREEE (reference sequence). The CDR3 runs 12 residues. Trimming cost V 3 bases and J 5 bases, with 8 bases left between them. CDR3 DNA sequence: TGTGCCAGCAGCTCCAGGGATGAGACCCAGTACTTC. Protein: CASSSRDETQYF.

V is TRBV27 and J is TRBJ1-1; D gene uncertain. V was shortened by 0 bases and J by 0 bases, with 5 bases between the two germline ends. The CDR3 is 14 amino acids. Germline assignment: CDR1 MNHEY and CDR2 SMNVEV (reference sequence). The CDR3 loop reads CASSLSRLNTEAFF. As DNA, the CDR3 is TGTGCCAGCAGTTTATCCCGATTGAACACTGAAGCTTTCTTT.

This clone was seen repeatedly, ten times or more. The chain couples TRBV18 to TRBJ2-3, with TRBD2 as a possible D gene (5 bases). The germline V gene encodes CDR1 KGHSH and CDR2 LQKENI. V lost 4 bases to trimming and J lost 4 bases, with 9 bases between them. This CDR3 is built from 13 residues. The CDR3 bases are TGTGCCAGCTCACTGAGGGCGGCAGATACGCAGTATTTT. It specifies CASSLRAADTQYF.

There are a few counts of this clone. J is TRBJ2-1 and V is TRBV20-1; D is unresolved. V was shortened by 3 bases and J by 9 bases, with 6 bases between the two germline ends. This CDR3 comprises 10 residues. The germline V gene has CDR1 DFQATT and CDR2 SNEGSKA (reference sequence). DNA for the CDR3: TGCAGTGCTAGGAACGGTGAGCAGTTCTTC. Translated, it gives CSARNGEQFF.